This T cell receptor (beta chain) comes out of a study of control samples from healthy donors and cancer patients (dated by TCRdb to the early 2020s). Library method: the immunoSEQ multiplex PCR assay. As stored in TCRdb, this immuneACCESS dataset retains in-frame rearrangements with V and J assigned. A fraction of the clones does not appear; measured against another copy, unresolved V genes explain less than half of the discrepancy, and the remainder lacks a known reason. The sample table holds approximately 100,000 clones, of which around 89% were seen once. Roughly 7.7% of the sample rests with the top ten. As for this clone: It has no known antigen specificity. One base away there is no much larger clone; base qualities are not given.

Based on the germline V gene (reference sequence), the CDR1 and CDR2 sequences are SEHNR and FQNEAQ. From the cysteine through the phenylalanine, the CDR3 covers 15 amino acids. Only the CDR3 DNA stays, 45 bases, in frame from base 1. V was cut back by 1 base and J by 6 bases, leaving a gap of 13 bases between them. This TCR came from a man aged 30 to 39 in good health. The sequencing sample was made of blood. The chain joins TRBV7-9 to TRBJ2-1; the D gene cannot be resolved reliably. The nucleotides are TGTGCCAGCAGCTTAGTTGGCGGAAAAGCCAATGAGCAGTTCTTC. It translates to CASSLVGGKANEQFF. Here the CDR3 is joined to the reference TRBV7-9 and TRBJ2-1 genes, and the full variable domain is: DTGVSQNPRHKITKRGQNVTFRCDPISEHNRLYWYRQTLGQGPEFLTYFQNEAQLEKSRLLSDRFSAERPKGSFSTLEIQRTEQGDSAMYLCASSLVGGKANEQFFGPGTRLTVL.